These 21 T cell receptor beta chains were all obtained from the same sample, sequenced in a study of long-term antiretroviral therapy in people with HIV (dated by TCRdb to about 2022). The immunoSEQ hsTCRB v3.0 assay was used at survey level resolution for TRB variable region sequencing. TCRdb obtained this table from immuneACCESS and retained in-frame rearrangements with V and J assigned. These tables miss some clones; where compared with another copy, unresolved V genes account for less than half of the shortfall, and the remainder is unexplained. Within this sample are under 20,000 clones, with less than 85% of them counted one time only. Around a tenth of the sample goes to the ten largest clones. The specimen comprised unsorted PBMCs, sampled 0.2 years after starting antiretroviral therapy. Receptors were obtained from a middle-aged woman with HIV.

V and J are TRBV2 and TRBJ1-2; D possibly corresponds to TRBD1 (6 bases). CDR1 and CDR2 (germline): SNHLY, FYNNEI. The CDR3 runs to 14 residues. Between the trimmed V and J ends, which lost 4 bases and 2 bases, there was a span of 11 bases. The CDR3 loop is CASSVGQGNYGYTF. The CDR3 DNA is TGTGCCAGCAGTGTTGGGCAGGGGAACTATGGCTACACCTTC.

The CDR3 DNA sequence: TGTGCCAGCAGTTACCGGGGGCCTTACACAGATACGCAGTATTTT. Translating it yields CASSYRGPYTDTQYF. The chain couples TRBV6-5 to TRBJ2-3; perhaps D is TRBD1 or TRBD2 (6 bases each). This CDR3 has 15 residues. Germline loops: CDR1 MNHEY, CDR2 SVGAGI. V lost 2 bases to trimming and J lost 2 bases, with 11 bases between them.

This clone was seen only a few times. The V gene is TRBV10-3, the J gene TRBJ1-1, with TRBD1 matching over 7 bases. CDR1 is ENHRY, CDR2 SYGVKD, per germline. The CDR3 is 13 amino acids. The J segment lost 6 bases and the V segment lost 6 bases, leaving 7 bases of the junction unmatched. CDR3 amino acids: CAISQTGPPEAFF. In nucleotides, the CDR3 is TGTGCCATCAGCCAGACAGGGCCCCCTGAAGCTTTCTTT.

In its sample, this clone was seen a few times. The chain recombines TRBV2 with TRBJ2-2; D tentatively fits TRBD1 or TRBD2 (5 bases each). The V gene's germline CDR1 is SNHLY and CDR2 FYNNEI. V was cut by 8 bases and J by 1 base, with 5 bases left in between. CDR3 size: 12 residues. CDR3 sequence: CASGGNTGELFF. The DNA of the CDR3 is TGTGCCAGCGGGGGGAACACCGGGGAGCTGTTTTTT. Full variable domain (outside the CDR3, taken from reference TRBV2 and TRBJ2-2): EPEVTQTPSHQVTQMGQEVILRCVPISNHLYFYWYRQILGQKVEFLVSFYNNEISEKSEIFDDQFSVERPDGSNFTLKIRSTKLEDSAMYFCASGGNTGELFFGEGSRLTVL.

The chain couples TRBV5-4 to TRBJ1-2; D remains unclear. This CDR3 has 12 residues. Trimming removed 4 bases at V and 7 bases at J, with 11 bases between. Germline V lookup: CDR1 SGHNT, CDR2 YYREEE (reference sequence). The CDR3 DNA sequence: TGTGCCAGCAGCGCCTCCGCCGGTGGCTACACCTTC. It codes for CASSASAGGYTF.

The chain has TRBV15 and TRBJ1-3, with 7 bases that match TRBD1. V shed 5 bases, J shed 2 bases, and the junction held 6 bases outside the gene matches. Germline V gives CDR1 LNHNV, CDR2 YYDKDF (reference sequence). CDR3 length: 15 residues. CDR3 residues: CATSFRTGAGNTIYF. The CDR3 nucleotides are TGTGCCACCAGCTTCCGGACAGGAGCTGGAAACACCATATATTTT. Drawing the rest from reference TRBV15 and TRBJ1-3, the complete variable domain is DAMVIQNPRYQVTQFGKPVTLSCSQTLNHNVMYWYQQKSSQAPKLLFHYYDKDFNNEADTPDNFQSRRPNTSFCFLDIRSPGLGDTAMYLCATSFRTGAGNTIYFGEGSWLTVV.

The chain is built from TRBV29-1 and TRBJ1-2, with 8 bases matching TRBD1. Looked up from germline, CDR1 is SQVTM and CDR2 is ANQGSEA. J gave up 3 bases and V 4 bases, and 4 bases lay outside the gene matches. The CDR3 has 13 residues. CDR3 DNA: TGCAGCGTTGGGGGACAGGCTTACTATGGCTACACCTTC. Protein product: CSVGGQAYYGYTF.

The chain couples TRBV7-9 to TRBJ1-6; 7 positions agree with TRBD1. There are 16 residues in the CDR3. Germline V CDR1 and CDR2: SEHNR, FQNEAQ (reference sequence). The V gene end was trimmed by 4 bases and the J gene end by 2 bases; junction bases not matched to a gene: 5. CDR3 amino acids: CASSSTTGAYNSPLHF. The CDR3, as DNA: TGTGCCAGCAGCTCTACAACAGGGGCCTATAATTCACCCCTCCACTTT.

CDR3 amino acids: CASSGTATEAFF. For the CDR3, the DNA is TGTGCCAGCAGCGGGACTGCCACTGAAGCTTTCTTT. The chain has TRBV6-1 and TRBJ1-1; a possible D gene is TRBD1 (5 bases). The germline CDR1 and CDR2 sequences are MNHNS and SASEGT. Trimming took 6 bases from V and 4 from J, leaving 9 bases between them. The CDR3 is 12 residues long.

The chain links TRBV11-3 to TRBJ1-1; D unclear. Trimming cost V 4 bases and J 0 bases, with 9 bases left between them. The V gene's germline CDR1 is SGHNT and CDR2 YENEEA. The CDR3 consists of 14 residues. The CDR3 DNA reads as TGTGCCAGCAGCTCCCGGGCCATGAACACTGAAGCTTTCTTT. Amino acids: CASSSRAMNTEAFF.

The J gene is TRBJ2-3, the V gene TRBV5-1; D is unresolved. The V and J ends lost 3 bases and 0 bases respectively, with 8 bases between them. CDR1 is SGHRS and CDR2 is YFSETQ in the germline V gene. This CDR3 has 14 residues. CDR3 loop: CASSYRLSTDTQYF. CDR3 nucleotide sequence: TGCGCCAGCAGCTACAGACTCAGCACAGATACGCAGTATTTT. The full variable domain, its missing parts supplied by reference TRBV5-1 and TRBJ2-3, is KAGVTQTPRYLIKTRGQQVTLSCSPISGHRSVSWYQQTPGQGLQFLFEYFSETQRNKGNFPGRFSGRQFSNSRSEMNVSTLELGDSALYLCASSYRLSTDTQYFGPGTRLTVL.

The chain is built from TRBV11-3 and TRBJ1-1; D is undetermined. This CDR3 is 13 amino acids long. The V end was cut by 1 base, the J end by 8 bases, with 11 bases between. The germline V gene has CDR1 SGHNT and CDR2 YENEEA. The CDR3 is CASSLGGAAEAFF. CDR3 in DNA: TGTGCCAGCAGCTTAGGAGGAGCGGCCGAAGCTTTCTTT.

This clone appeared a single time. V and J are TRBV19 and TRBJ2-7; D uncertain. Germline V gene sequence: CDR1 LNHDA, CDR2 SQIVND (reference sequence). This CDR3 has 13 residues. Trimming stripped 2 bases from V and 0 bases from J, with 5 bases between. In DNA form, the CDR3 reads TGTGCCAGTAGTATACACAGCTCCTACGAGCAGTACTTC. Its protein is CASSIHSSYEQYF.

The rearrangement links TRBV2 to TRBJ2-5, with D perhaps TRBD2 (5 bases). This CDR3 has 11 amino acids. Between the trimmed V and J ends, which lost 6 bases and 7 bases, there was a span of 9 bases. Germline CDR1 reads SNHLY; CDR2 reads FYNNEI. The CDR3 nucleotides are TGTGCCAGCAGCGCAGGAGGGACCCAGTACTTC. Amino acid sequence: CASSAGGTQYF.

The CDR3 region has the DNA TGTGCCAGCAGCTTAGCGGGAGGGCCCCTTAATGAGCAGTTCTTC. It specifies CASSLAGGPLNEQFF. The genes are TRBV7-9 and TRBJ2-1, with 7 bases aligning to TRBD2. The ends lost 0 bases at V and 7 bases at J; junction bases unmatched: 6. Germline CDR1 and CDR2: SEHNR and FQNEAQ (reference sequence). This CDR3 comprises 15 residues.

V usage is TRBV30 and J usage is TRBJ1-1, with D unclear. The germline CDR1 and CDR2 sequences are GTSNPN and SVGIG (reference sequence). The CDR3 loop spans 11 amino acids. V was trimmed by 5 bases and J by 3 bases, leaving 7 bases between them. This chain's CDR3 is CAWDRHTEAFF. The CDR3, as DNA: TGTGCCTGGGACCGCCACACTGAAGCTTTCTTT. The full variable domain, its missing parts supplied by reference TRBV30 and TRBJ1-1, is SQTIHQWPATLVQPVGSPLSLECTVEGTSNPNLYWYRQAAGRGLQLLFYSVGIGQISSEVPQNLSASRPQDRQFILSSKKLLLSDSGFYLCAWDRHTEAFFGQGTRLTVV.

V and J are TRBV4-2 and TRBJ1-2, with D uncertain. Trimming took 2 bases from V and 6 from J, leaving 19 bases between them. The CDR3 has 16 amino acids. Looked up from germline, CDR1 is LGHNA and CDR2 is YNFKEQ. CDR3 coding DNA: TGTGCCAGCAGCCAAACTGAAGGTGCCGAATACGATGGCTACACCTTC. It encodes CASSQTEGAEYDGYTF.

The CDR3 nucleotides read TGTGCCAGCAAGGCTAGCGGGGGGAACACCGGGGAGCTGTTTTTT. This sequence encodes CASKASGGNTGELFF. The gene calls are TRBV2 and TRBJ2-2; 10 bases agree with TRBD2. Germline assignment: CDR1 SNHLY and CDR2 FYNNEI. This CDR3 has 15 amino acids. Germline trimming cut 7 bases from V and 1 base from J; bases unmatched to any gene: 3. Full variable domain (outside the CDR3, taken from reference TRBV2 and TRBJ2-2): EPEVTQTPSHQVTQMGQEVILRCVPISNHLYFYWYRQILGQKVEFLVSFYNNEISEKSEIFDDQFSVERPDGSNFTLKIRSTKLEDSAMYFCASKASGGNTGELFFGEGSRLTVL.

The V call is TRBV5-6, the J call TRBJ2-5; TRBD2 is a possible D gene (5 bases). Trimming cost V 4 bases and J 4 bases, with 17 bases left between them. CDR3 length: 15 residues. The V gene's germline CDR1 is SGHDT and CDR2 YYEEEE. CDR3 DNA sequence: TGTGCCAGCAGCACCGCCCCGAGGGCCTCAGAGACCCAGTACTTC. Translation: CASSTAPRASETQYF.

In this sample, this clone turned up a few times. In DNA form, the CDR3 reads TGCAGTACCAAGACCTACAATGAGCAGTTCTTC. Residues: CSTKTYNEQFF. The V gene is TRBV20-1, the J gene TRBJ2-1; the D is unclear. Germline CDR1 is DFQATT and CDR2 is SNEGSKA (reference sequence). The V end lost 8 bases, the J end lost 2 bases, and 7 bases lay between the germline ends. CDR3 length equals 11 residues.

The table lists this clone with a count of one. The rearrangement links TRBV4-3 to TRBJ1-6; TRBD1 might be the D (5 bases). Trimming cost V 0 bases and J 10 bases, with 13 bases left between them. Germline CDR1 and CDR2: LGHNA and YSLEER. There are 15 residues in the CDR3. In nucleotides, the CDR3 is TGCGCCAGCAGCCAAGAGGGACTTTGGGGATCACCCCTCCACTTT. This encodes CASSQEGLWGSPLHF.